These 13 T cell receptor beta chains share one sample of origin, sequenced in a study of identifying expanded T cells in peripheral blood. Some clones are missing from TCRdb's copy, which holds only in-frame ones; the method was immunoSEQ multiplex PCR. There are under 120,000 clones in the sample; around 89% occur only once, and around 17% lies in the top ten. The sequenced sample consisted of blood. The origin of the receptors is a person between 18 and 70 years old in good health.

CDR3 loop: CASSGGTVPNSPLHF. The CDR3 DNA sequence: TGTGCCAGCAGCGGAGGGACAGTCCCTAATTCACCCCTCCACTTT. The V and J genes are TRBV5-6 and TRBJ1-6; 7 bases fit TRBD1. Trimming removed 4 bases from V and 6 bases from J; junction bases left unmatched: 7. Germline V gives CDR1 SGHDT, CDR2 YYEEEE. The length of the CDR3 is 15 residues.

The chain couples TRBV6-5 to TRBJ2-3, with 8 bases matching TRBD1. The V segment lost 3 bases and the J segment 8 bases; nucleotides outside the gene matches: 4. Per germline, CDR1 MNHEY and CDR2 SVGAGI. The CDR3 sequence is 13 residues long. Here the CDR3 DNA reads TGTGCCAGCAGTTATTTCCAGGGGGCTACGCAGTATTTT. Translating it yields CASSYFQGATQYF.

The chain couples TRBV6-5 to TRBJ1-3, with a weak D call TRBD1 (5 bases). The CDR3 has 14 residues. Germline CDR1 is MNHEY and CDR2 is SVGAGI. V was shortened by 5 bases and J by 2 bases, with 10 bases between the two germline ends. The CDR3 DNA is TGTGCCAGCAGTGGGACTACGACTGGAAACACCATATATTTT. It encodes CASSGTTTGNTIYF.

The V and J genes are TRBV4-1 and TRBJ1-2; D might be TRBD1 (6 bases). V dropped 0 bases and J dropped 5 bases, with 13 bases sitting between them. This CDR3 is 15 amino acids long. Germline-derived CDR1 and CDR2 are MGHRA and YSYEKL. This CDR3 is CASSQDRGGGYGYTF. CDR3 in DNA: TGCGCCAGCAGCCAAGATCGCGGAGGGGGTTATGGCTACACCTTC.

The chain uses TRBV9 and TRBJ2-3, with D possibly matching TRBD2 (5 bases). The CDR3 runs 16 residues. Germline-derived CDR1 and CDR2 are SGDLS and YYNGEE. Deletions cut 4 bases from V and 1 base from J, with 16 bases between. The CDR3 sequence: CASSPEALPGTDTQYF. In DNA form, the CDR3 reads TGTGCCAGCAGCCCGGAGGCCCTTCCGGGCACAGATACGCAGTATTTT.

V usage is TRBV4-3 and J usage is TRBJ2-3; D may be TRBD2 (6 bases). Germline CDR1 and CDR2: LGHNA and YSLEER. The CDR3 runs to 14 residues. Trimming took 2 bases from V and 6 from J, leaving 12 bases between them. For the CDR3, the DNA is TGCGCCAGCAGCCAATGGGAGGTCCAGGATACGCAGTATTTT. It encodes CASSQWEVQDTQYF.

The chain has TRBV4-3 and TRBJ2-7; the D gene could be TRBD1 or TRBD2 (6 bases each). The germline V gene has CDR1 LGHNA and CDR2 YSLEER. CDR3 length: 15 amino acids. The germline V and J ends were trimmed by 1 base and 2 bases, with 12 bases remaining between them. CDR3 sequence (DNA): TGCGCCAGCAGCCAAGTTCCCGGGGGCGCCTACGAGCAGTACTTC. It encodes CASSQVPGGAYEQYF.

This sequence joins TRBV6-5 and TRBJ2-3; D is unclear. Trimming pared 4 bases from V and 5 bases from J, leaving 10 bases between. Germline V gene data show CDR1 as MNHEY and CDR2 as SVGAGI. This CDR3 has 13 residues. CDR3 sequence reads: CASSFDRLDTQYF. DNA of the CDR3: TGTGCCAGCAGTTTTGACCGCCTAGATACGCAGTATTTT.

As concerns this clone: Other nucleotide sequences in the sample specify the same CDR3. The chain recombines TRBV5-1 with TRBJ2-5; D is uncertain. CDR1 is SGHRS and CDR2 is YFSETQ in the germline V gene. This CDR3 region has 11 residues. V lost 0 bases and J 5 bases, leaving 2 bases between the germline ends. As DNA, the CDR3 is TGCGCCAGCAGCTTGGAGGAGACCCAGTACTTC. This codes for CASSLEETQYF.

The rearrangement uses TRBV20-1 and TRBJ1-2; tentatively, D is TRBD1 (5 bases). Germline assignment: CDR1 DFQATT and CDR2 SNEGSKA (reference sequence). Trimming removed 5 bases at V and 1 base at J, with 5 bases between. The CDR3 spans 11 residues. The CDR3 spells CSAQGNYGYTF. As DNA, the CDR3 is TGCAGTGCTCAGGGTAACTATGGCTACACCTTC.

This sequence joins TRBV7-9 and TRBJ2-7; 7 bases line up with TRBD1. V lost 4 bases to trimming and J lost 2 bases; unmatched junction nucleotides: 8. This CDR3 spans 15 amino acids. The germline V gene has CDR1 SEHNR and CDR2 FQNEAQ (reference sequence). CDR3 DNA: TGTGCCAGCAGCTCCTCGACAGGGATTCCCTACGAGCAGTACTTC. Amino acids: CASSSSTGIPYEQYF.

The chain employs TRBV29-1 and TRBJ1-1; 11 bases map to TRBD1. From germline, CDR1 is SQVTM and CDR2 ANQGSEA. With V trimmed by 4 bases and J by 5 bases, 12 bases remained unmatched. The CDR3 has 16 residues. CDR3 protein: CSVGRLGQGEGTEAFF. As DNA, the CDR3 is TGCAGCGTTGGGAGGCTGGGACAGGGGGAAGGTACTGAAGCTTTCTTT.

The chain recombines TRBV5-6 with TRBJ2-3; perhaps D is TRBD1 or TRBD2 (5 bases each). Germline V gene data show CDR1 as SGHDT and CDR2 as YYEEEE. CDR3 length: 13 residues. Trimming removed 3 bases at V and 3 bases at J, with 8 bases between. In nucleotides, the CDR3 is TGTGCCAGCAGCTGGGGACGGACAGATACGCAGTATTTT. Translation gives CASSWGRTDTQYF.